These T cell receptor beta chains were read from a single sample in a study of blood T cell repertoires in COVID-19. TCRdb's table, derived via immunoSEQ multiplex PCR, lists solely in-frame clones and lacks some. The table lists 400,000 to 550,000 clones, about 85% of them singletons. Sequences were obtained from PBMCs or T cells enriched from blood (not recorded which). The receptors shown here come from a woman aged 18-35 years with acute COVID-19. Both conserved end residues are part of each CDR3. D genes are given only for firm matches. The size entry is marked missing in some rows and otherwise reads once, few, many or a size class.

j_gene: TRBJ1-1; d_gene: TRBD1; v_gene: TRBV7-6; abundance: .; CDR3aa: CASSNPGTVNTEAFF; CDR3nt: TGTGCCAGCAGCAATCCCGGGACAGTGAACACTGAAGCTTTCTTT
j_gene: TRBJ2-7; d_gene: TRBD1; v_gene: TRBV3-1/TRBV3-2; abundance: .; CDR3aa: CASSQPGTGHYEQYF; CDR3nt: TGTGCCAGCAGCCAACCCGGGACAGGGCACTACGAGCAGTACTTC
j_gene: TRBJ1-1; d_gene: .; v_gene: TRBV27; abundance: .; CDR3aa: CASSSGVTEAFF; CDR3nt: TGTGCCAGCAGTTCCGGGGTGACTGAAGCTTTCTTT
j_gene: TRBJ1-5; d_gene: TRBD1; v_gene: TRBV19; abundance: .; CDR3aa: CASSIRDRGNQPQHF; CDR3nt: TGTGCCAGTAGTATCCGGGACAGGGGAAATCAGCCCCAGCATTTT
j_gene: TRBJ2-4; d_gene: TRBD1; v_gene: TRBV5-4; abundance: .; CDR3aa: CASSLVLRGQGFNIQYF; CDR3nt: TGTGCCAGCAGCTTGGTCCTCCGTGGACAGGGATTTAACATTCAGTACTTC
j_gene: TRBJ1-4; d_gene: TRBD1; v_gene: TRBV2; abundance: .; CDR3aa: CVTSQGNGNEKLFF; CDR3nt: TGTGTCACCTCACAGGGGAATGGTAATGAAAAACTGTTTTTT
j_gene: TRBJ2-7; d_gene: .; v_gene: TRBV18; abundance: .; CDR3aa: CASSPSGDNYEQYF; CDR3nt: TGTGCCAGCTCACCGAGCGGGGACAACTACGAGCAGTACTTC
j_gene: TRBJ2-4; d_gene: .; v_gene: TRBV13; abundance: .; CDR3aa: CASSSRENIQYF; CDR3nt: TGTGCCAGCAGCTCGCGGGAAAACATTCAGTACTTC
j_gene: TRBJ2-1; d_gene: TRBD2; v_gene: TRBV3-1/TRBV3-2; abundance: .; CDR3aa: CASSYFSGRASEQFF; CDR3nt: TGTGCCAGCAGCTATTTTAGCGGGAGGGCCAGTGAGCAGTTCTTC
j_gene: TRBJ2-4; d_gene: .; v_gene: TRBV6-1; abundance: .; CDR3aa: CASSETDKNIQYF; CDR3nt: TGTGCCAGCAGTGAGACAGATAAAAACATTCAGTACTTC
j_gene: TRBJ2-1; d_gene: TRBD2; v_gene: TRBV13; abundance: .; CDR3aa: CASSLRTSGKDEQFF; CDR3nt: TGTGCCAGCAGCCTAAGGACTAGCGGGAAGGATGAGCAGTTCTTC
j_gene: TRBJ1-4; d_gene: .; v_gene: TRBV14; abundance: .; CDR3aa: CASSQSGGAYEKLFF; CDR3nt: TGTGCCAGCAGCCAATCGGGGGGCGCTTACGAAAAACTGTTTTTT
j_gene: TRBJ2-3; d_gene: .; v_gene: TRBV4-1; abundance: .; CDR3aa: CASSQVFRGSTDTQYF; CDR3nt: TGCGCCAGCAGCCAAGTGTTCAGGGGATCCACAGATACGCAGTATTTT
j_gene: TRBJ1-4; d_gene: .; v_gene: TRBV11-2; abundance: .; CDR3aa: CASSLEGGMKLFF; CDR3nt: TGTGCCAGCAGCTTAGAGGGGGGAATGAAACTGTTTTTT
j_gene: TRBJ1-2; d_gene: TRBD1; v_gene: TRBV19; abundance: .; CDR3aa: CASSIVPGGNYGYTF; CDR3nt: TGTGCCAGTAGTATAGTTCCAGGGGGCAACTATGGCTACACCTTC
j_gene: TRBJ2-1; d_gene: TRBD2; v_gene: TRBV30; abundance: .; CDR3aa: CAWSVSRTSGRSYFDEQFF; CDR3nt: TGTGCCTGGAGTGTTTCACGTACTAGCGGGAGGTCGTACTTCGATGAGCAGTTCTTC
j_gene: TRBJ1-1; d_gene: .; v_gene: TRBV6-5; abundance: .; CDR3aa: CASSKGHSTEAFF; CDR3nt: TGTGCCAGCAGCAAGGGACACAGCACTGAAGCTTTCTTT
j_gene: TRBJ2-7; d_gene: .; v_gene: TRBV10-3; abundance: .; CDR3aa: CAISESTLHEQYF; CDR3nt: TGTGCCATCAGTGAGTCTACATTGCACGAGCAGTACTTC
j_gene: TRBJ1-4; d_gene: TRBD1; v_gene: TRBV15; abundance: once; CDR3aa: CATSRDRGTGKLFF; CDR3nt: TGTGCCACCAGCAGAGATCGAGGGACAGGAAAACTGTTTTTT
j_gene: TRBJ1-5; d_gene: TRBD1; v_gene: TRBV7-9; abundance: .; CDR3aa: CASSLKGQGINQPQHF; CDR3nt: TGTGCCAGCAGCTTAAAGGGACAGGGGATCAATCAGCCCCAGCATTTT
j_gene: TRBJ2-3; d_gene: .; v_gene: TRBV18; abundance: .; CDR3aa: CASSPSPGTDTQYF; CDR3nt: TGTGCCAGCTCACCCAGCCCGGGTACAGATACGCAGTATTTT
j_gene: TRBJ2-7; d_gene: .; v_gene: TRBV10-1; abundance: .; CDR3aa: CASSESGTGSYEQYF; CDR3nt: TGCGCCAGCAGTGAGTCTGGAACAGGGTCCTACGAGCAGTACTTC
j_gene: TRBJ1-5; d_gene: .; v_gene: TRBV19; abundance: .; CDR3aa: CASNGGNNQPQHF; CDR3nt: TGTGCCAGTAATGGGGGGAATAATCAGCCCCAGCATTTT
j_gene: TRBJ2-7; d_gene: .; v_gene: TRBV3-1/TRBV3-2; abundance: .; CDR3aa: CASSSEYEQYF; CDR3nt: TGTGCCAGCTCGAGCGAGTACGAGCAGTACTTC
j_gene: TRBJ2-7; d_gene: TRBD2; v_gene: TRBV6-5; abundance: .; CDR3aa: CASSSRTSEQYF; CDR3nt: TGTGCCAGCAGTTCTCGGACTAGTGAGCAGTACTTC